The 3 T cell receptor beta chains below come from one sample, sequenced in a study of shared clonotypes between healthy human individuals (dated by TCRdb to about 2020). The library was built by means of the immunoSEQ multiplex PCR assay. In TCRdb, the immuneACCESS table is reduced to in-frame sequences with V and J assigned. These tables do not hold every clone; where another copy was compared, an unresolved V gene accounts for under half, and the others remain unexplained. For this sample there are approximately 2.3 million clones; approximately 95% appear just once. About 0.39% of the sample goes to the ten largest clones. Sequenced sample: naive CD4+ T cells from PBMCs. Per the publication, the cell subset or site label means: CD45RA+ positively selected. The receptors were sampled from a man aged 18 to 29 in good health. Some clones in this sample may be carry-over from other donors' samples.

The gene calls are TRBV28 and TRBJ2-7, with 9 bases fitting TRBD1. The CDR3 has 15 residues. With 3 bases clipped from V and 7 bases from J, the junction kept 10 bases outside the gene matches. Germline V gives CDR1 MDHEN, CDR2 SYDVKM. The CDR3 loop reads CASSLGQGKIKEQYF. DNA for the CDR3: TGTGCCAGCAGTTTGGGACAGGGCAAAATTAAGGAGCAGTACTTC.

The V and J genes are TRBV18 and TRBJ2-1; D is possibly TRBD1 (6 bases). CDR1 and CDR2 (germline): KGHSH, LQKENI. This CDR3 has 15 residues. The V end lost 3 bases, the J end lost 9 bases, and 18 bases lay between the germline ends. CDR3 in DNA: TGTGCCAGCTCACCGTCCCGGGACATGTGGAGTGAGCAGTTCTTC. Protein product: CASSPSRDMWSEQFF.

This chain connects TRBV27 to TRBJ2-3; TRBD1 is a possible D gene (6 bases). V was trimmed by 9 bases and J by 3 bases, leaving 19 bases between them. Germline V CDR1 and CDR2: MNHEY, SMNVEV (reference sequence). CDR3 length: 15 residues. CDR3 sequence: CASSSNRADTDTQYF. The CDR3 region has the DNA TGTGCCAGTAGCTCTAACAGGGCCGATACAGATACGCAGTATTTT.